The rows below give T cell receptor beta chains drawn from one sample of a study of vaccination and CD4 T cells after COVID-19. Their specific antigens are unknown. TCRdb recomputed calls from the PCR reads with MiXCR, one row per CDR3 protein. The table includes approximately 19,000 distinct CDR3 sequences, nearly 55% detected once. The sample comprised CD4+ T cells from blood, cultured in vitro. The receptor set was obtained from a human donor who had recovered from COVID-19. Each CDR3 is given with its conserved first and last residue. Each record gives: clone size, J gene, V gene, D gene, CDR3 DNA, CDR3 protein. The D gene is left open where the match is weak. Size is omitted from some rows. Given values are once, few, many or a class for expanded clones.

-,TRBJ2-6,TRBV24-1,-,TGTGCCACCAGTGATTCCCGACGGTCCTCTGGGGCCAACGTCCTGACTTTC,CATSDSRRSSGANVLTF
-,TRBJ2-7,TRBV6-2/TRBV6-3,-,TGTGCCAGCAGCCGGACCAACTACGAGCAGTACTTC,CASSRTNYEQYF
-,TRBJ1-5,TRBV2,-,TGTGCCAGCAGTTCTTCTGGGGGGTTCGGTAGCAATCAGCCCCAGCATTTT,CASSSSGGFGSNQPQHF
-,TRBJ2-3,TRBV30,-,TGTGCCTGGGGGTCGTCCAGACTCACAGATACGCAGTATTTT,CAWGSSRLTDTQYF
few,TRBJ1-5,TRBV7-3,-,TGTGCCAGCAGCTTAACAGGCGATCAGCCCCAGCATTTT,CASSLTGDQPQHF
-,TRBJ2-2,TRBV21-1,-,TGTGCCAGCAGCAAAGCAGCGGGAAGGGGTACCGGGGAGCTGTTTTTT,CASSKAAGRGTGELFF
few,TRBJ1-1,TRBV6-1,-,TGTGCCAGCAGCCGGGACGGCCTCATGAACACTGAAGCTTTCTTT,CASSRDGLMNTEAFF
few,TRBJ2-2,TRBV11-2,-,TGTGCCAGCAGCCGGGTTCCCGGGGAGCTGTTTTTT,CASSRVPGELFF
-,TRBJ1-5,TRBV24-1,-,TGTGCCACCAGCAGGGAATGGAATCAGCCCCAGCATTTT,CATSREWNQPQHF
-,TRBJ1-4,TRBV27,-,TGTGCCAGCGGCTTCCTGGTAACTAATGAAAAACTGTTTTTT,CASGFLVTNEKLFF
-,TRBJ2-6,TRBV7-3,-,TGTGCCAGCAGCTTTTCAATTAGGGGTGGGGCCAACGTCCTGACTTTC,CASSFSIRGGANVLTF
-,TRBJ2-1,TRBV27,TRBD1,TGTGCCAGCAGTTCTCGGACAGGGGAGAATGAGCAGTTCTTC,CASSSRTGENEQFF
once,TRBJ2-7,TRBV18,TRBD2,TGTGCCAGCTCACCACCAGGGACTAGCGGGACTGCTTTGGGGCAGTACTTC,CASSPPGTSGTALGQYF
few,TRBJ1-5,TRBV15,TRBD1,TGTGCCACCAGCCGGGGACAGGTGGACGGACAGCCCCAGCATTTT,CATSRGQVDGQPQHF
-,TRBJ1-2,TRBV28,-,TGTGCCAGCGGGGGCGACAGTCGGAACACCTTC,CASGGDSRNTF
-,TRBJ1-4,TRBV6-1,-,TGTGCCAGCAGTCCCTTAGACACCCTTAATGAAAAACTGTTTTTT,CASSPLDTLNEKLFF
-,TRBJ2-7,TRBV2,-,TGTGCCAGCAGCGACCAACTAGAGGGAGAGCAGTACTTC,CASSDQLEGEQYF
-,TRBJ2-7,TRBV11-1,-,TGTGCCAGCTCGGGGTGGGGGAGAGGCGAGCAGTACTTC,CASSGWGRGEQYF
-,TRBJ1-2,TRBV25-1,-,TGTGCCAGCAGTGAATACGACCAGGTTACCCCGGCTGGCTACACCTTC,CASSEYDQVTPAGYTF
-,TRBJ1-2,TRBV10-2,-,TGCGCCAGCAGTGAGTCGGCCCGATCTCCCGATGGCTACACCTTC,CASSESARSPDGYTF
few,TRBJ2-5,TRBV7-2,-,TGTGCCAGCAGCCCCCGGCTTACCCAAGAGACCCAGTACTTC,CASSPRLTQETQYF
-,TRBJ1-5,TRBV7-9,-,TGTGCCAGCAGCCAGAGGGGGTCAGGGGATCAGCCCCAGCATTTT,CASSQRGSGDQPQHF
few,TRBJ2-2,TRBV7-8,-,TGTGCCAGCAGCTTAGCGGGCGTCGCCGGGGAGCTGTTTTTT,CASSLAGVAGELFF
once,TRBJ1-1,TRBV20-1,-,TGCAGTGCCTTTGACCAGAACACTGAAGCTTTCTTT,CSAFDQNTEAFF
-,TRBJ1-1,TRBV19,-,TGTGCCAGTAGTATACCAGACACTGAAGCTTTCTTT,CASSIPDTEAFF
-,TRBJ2-5,TRBV29-1,TRBD1,TGCAGCGTTGAAGGAATGGCAGGGGGCTTGCAAGAGACCCAGTACTTC,CSVEGMAGGLQETQYF
-,TRBJ2-7,TRBV6-1,TRBD1,TGTGCCAGCAGTGACCCCAGGGGGAGCGTCTACGAGCAGTACTTC,CASSDPRGSVYEQYF
few,TRBJ2-2,TRBV20-1,-,TGCAGTGCTAGCGGGGCCAAGAGAAACACCGGGGAGCTGTTTTTT,CSASGAKRNTGELFF
-,TRBJ1-5,TRBV19,-,TGTGCCAGTAGTAATCGGGGCAATCAGCCCCAGCATTTT,CASSNRGNQPQHF
-,TRBJ1-5,TRBV19,TRBD1,TGTGCCAGTAGCGGACAGGGTCGGGACAATCAGCCCCAGCATTTT,CASSGQGRDNQPQHF
-,TRBJ2-7,TRBV27,-,TGTGCCAGCAGTCCCCCAAGCCTGAGGGCCTACGAGCAGTACTTC,CASSPPSLRAYEQYF
few,TRBJ1-1,TRBV6-1,-,TGTGCCAGCAGCAGACACGGGACTGAAGCTTTCTTT,CASSRHGTEAFF
few,TRBJ1-5,TRBV28,-,TGTGCCAGCAGTCCTGGGTGGGGCCCGGAGTATCAGCCCCAGCATTTT,CASSPGWGPEYQPQHF
once,TRBJ2-1,TRBV9,TRBD2,TGTGCCAGCAGCGTGCTAGCGGGAGGGCTAGGTGAGCAGTTCTTC,CASSVLAGGLGEQFF
-,TRBJ2-1,TRBV27,TRBD2,TGTGCCAGCAGGCTCCGACTAGCGGGAGGGAGGAATGAGCAGTTCTTC,CASRLRLAGGRNEQFF
-,TRBJ2-1,TRBV29-1,-,TGCAGCGGCGATCGGGTCTACAATGAGCAGTTCTTC,CSGDRVYNEQFF
once,TRBJ2-1,TRBV11-2,-,TGTGCCAGCAGCTTAGGATTGTTCCGCGGGGAGCAGTTCTTC,CASSLGLFRGEQFF
-,TRBJ2-1,TRBV7-9,TRBD2,TGTGCCAGCAGCTTAAGGCAGGGACTAAGCTCCTACAATGAGCAGTTCTTC,CASSLRQGLSSYNEQFF
-,TRBJ1-2,TRBV10-3,-,TGTGCCATCAGTGAAGGTGGGACAAGTAACTATGGCTACACCTTC,CAISEGGTSNYGYTF
-,TRBJ1-2,TRBV6-1,TRBD1,TGTGCCAGCAGTCGAATCGGGACAGCCGACTATGGCTACACCTTC,CASSRIGTADYGYTF
few,TRBJ1-2,TRBV10-3,-,TGTGCCATCAGTGACGGCTACTATGGCTACACCTTC,CAISDGYYGYTF
medium-sized,TRBJ1-5,TRBV27,-,TGTGCCAGCAGGGAAGGGGTTCGCAATCAGCCCCAGCATTTT,CASREGVRNQPQHF
few,TRBJ2-5,TRBV11-2,-,TGTGCCAGCAGCTTAGCCCAAGAGACCCAGTACTTC,CASSLAQETQYF
-,TRBJ1-1,TRBV20-1,-,TGCAGTGCTAGCAGGGAGTTCGGTGAAGCTTTCTTT,CSASREFGEAFF
-,TRBJ1-5,TRBV5-1,-,TGCGCCAGCAATCTTAAAGCAACCTACAGGGACTTACATCAGCCCCAGCATTTT,CASNLKATYRDLHQPQHF
few,TRBJ2-3,TRBV6-5,-,TGTGCCAGCAGTTACTCCTCTCGGCCCTCCACAGATACGCAGTATTTT,CASSYSSRPSTDTQYF